This entry lists 29 T cell receptor beta chains sequenced from one sample in a study of cytotoxic CD8 clonotypes in ibrutinib-treated CLL. Assay used: immunoSEQ multiplex PCR; TCRdb lists only in-frame clones, some missing. The top ten hold more than 10% of the sample, which has about 140,000 clones, approximately 90% seen once. Specimen: PBMCs, collected after 12 months of ibrutinib treatment. Every receptor here comes from a human donor with chronic lymphocytic leukemia.

The chain carries TRBV7-9 and TRBJ2-5, with 7 positions matching TRBD2. Germline V lookup: CDR1 SEHNR, CDR2 FQNEAQ (reference sequence). The J segment lost 5 bases and the V segment lost 4 bases, leaving 10 bases of the junction unmatched. The CDR3 covers 15 residues. CDR3 sequence: CASSYKGGVGETQYF. The CDR3 DNA follows: TGTGCCAGCAGCTATAAGGGAGGGGTTGGGGAGACCCAGTACTTC.

The chain recombines TRBV6-5 with TRBJ1-4, with 7 bases that match TRBD1. The CDR3 has 15 residues. Germline CDR1 and CDR2: MNHEY and SVGAGI. Trimming cost V 6 bases and J 2 bases; bases outside gene matches: 6. This chain's CDR3 is CASRERQGTNEKLFF. CDR3 sequence (DNA): TGTGCCAGCAGAGAACGACAGGGTACTAATGAAAAACTGTTTTTT.

V usage is TRBV18 and J usage is TRBJ2-5; a possible D gene is TRBD2 (5 bases). This CDR3 is 14 amino acids long. Germline CDR1 is KGHSH and CDR2 is LQKENI. Deletions cut 0 bases from V and 3 bases from J, with 8 bases between. DNA for the CDR3: TGTGCCAGCTCACCACCGATGGGAGAAGAGACCCAGTACTTC. This sequence encodes CASSPPMGEETQYF.

This clone was seen a few times. This chain joins TRBV7-9 and TRBJ2-2; D remains unclear. Germline CDR1 reads SEHNR; CDR2 reads FQNEAQ (reference sequence). CDR3 length: 10 residues. V lost 3 bases to trimming and J lost 7 bases, with 0 bases between them. The CDR3 loop is CASSFGELFF. The CDR3 DNA reads TGTGCCAGCAGCTTCGGGGAGCTGTTTTTT.

The chain recombines TRBV7-2 with TRBJ1-2, with 10 bases lining up with TRBD1. The germline CDR1 and CDR2 sequences are SGHTA and FQGNSA. Trimming took 6 bases from V and 4 from J; bases not matched to a gene: 8. CDR3 length: 15 residues. The CDR3 sequence is CASSQTGGELYGYTF. The CDR3 DNA is TGTGCCAGCAGTCAGACAGGGGGCGAACTCTATGGCTACACCTTC.

In its sample, this clone was seen once. V and J are TRBV14 and TRBJ1-1; the match to TRBD1 covers 9 bases. The V and J ends lost 3 bases and 1 base, in that order; junction bases with no gene match: 6. Germline V gene sequence: CDR1 SGHDN, CDR2 FVKESK. This CDR3 is 16 amino acids long. Written as DNA, the CDR3 is TGTGCCAGCAGCCACGGGACAGGGATTTGGAACACTGAAGCTTTCTTT. Translated, it gives CASSHGTGIWNTEAFF.

This clone has more than one count but fewer than ten. The rearrangement uses TRBV21-1 and TRBJ1-1; TRBD1 reflects the table's D call only, with no check against the DNA. TRBV21-1 counts as a pseudogene. The CDR3 length is 11 residues. As DNA, the CDR3 is TGTGCCAGCAGCCGGGGACACGAAGCTTTCTTT. This gives the protein CASSRGHEAFF.

The V gene is TRBV9, the J gene TRBJ2-3; D might be TRBD1 (5 bases). Trimming pared 2 bases from V and 5 bases from J, leaving 9 bases between. CDR3 size: 13 residues. From germline, CDR1 is SGDLS and CDR2 YYNGEE. The CDR3 DNA follows: TGTGCCAGCAGCGTGACAGATGGAGATACGCAGTATTTT. Amino acid sequence: CASSVTDGDTQYF.

This chain links TRBV4-3 with TRBJ2-3, with D perhaps TRBD1 (5 bases). CDR3 length: 18 residues. V dropped 5 bases and J dropped 0 bases, with 21 bases sitting between them. The germline gives CDR1 LGHNA, CDR2 YSLEER. The DNA of the CDR3 is TGCGCCAGCAGCGCTAGGCCGTCCAGGGCCTCCAGCACAGATACGCAGTATTTT. Translation: CASSARPSRASSTDTQYF.

The J gene is TRBJ1-1, the V gene TRBV28, with unresolved D. V was pared by 2 bases and J by 1 base, with 8 bases between. The germline CDR1 and CDR2 sequences are MDHEN and SYDVKM. The CDR3 covers 14 residues. In nucleotides, the CDR3 is TGTGCCAGCAGTTTAAGTGGAGGGAACACTGAAGCTTTCTTT. It yields the protein CASSLSGGNTEAFF.

The chain links TRBV11-2 to TRBJ2-7; weak D call: TRBD2 (6 bases). The CDR3 has 17 residues. Germline CDR1 is SGHAT and CDR2 is FQNNGV. V was shortened by 0 bases and J by 1 base, with 16 bases between the two germline ends. CDR3 DNA: TGTGCCAGCAGCTTAGATGGGAGGTTTACCCTATCCTACGAGCAGTACTTC. Translating it yields CASSLDGRFTLSYEQYF.

The V gene is TRBV28, the J gene TRBJ2-5; no clear D. Germline V gene lookup returns CDR1 MDHEN and CDR2 SYDVKM. V was clipped by 7 bases and J by 4 bases, with 4 bases between them. This CDR3 comprises 10 residues. The CDR3 loop is CASKGETQYF. CDR3 coding DNA: TGTGCCAGCAAGGGAGAGACCCAGTACTTC.

This clone was recorded once. The chain uses TRBV27 and TRBJ2-5, with 7 positions matching TRBD1. After removal of 5 bases from V and 5 bases from J, the junction contained 11 bases not matched to a gene. The CDR3 consists of 15 residues. Germline CDR1 reads MNHEY; CDR2 reads SMNVEV (reference sequence). The CDR3 reads CASSPFQDRPETQYF. The CDR3 nucleotides are TGTGCCAGCAGTCCCTTCCAGGACAGGCCGGAGACCCAGTACTTC.

The gene calls are TRBV5-1 and TRBJ1-3, with a tentative D call TRBD1 (6 bases). The V gene lost 4 bases and the J gene lost 2 bases, with 19 bases spanning the gap. The CDR3 has 17 residues. CDR1 is SGHRS and CDR2 is YFSETQ in the germline V gene. CDR3 nucleotide sequence: TGCGCCAGCAGCGTGACCGAACAGGGTAATCCTGGAAACACCATATATTTT. Its translation is CASSVTEQGNPGNTIYF.

This chain links TRBV5-1 with TRBJ2-7; 10 bases match TRBD1. J gave up 4 bases and V 1 base, and 5 bases lay outside the gene matches. CDR3 size: 15 residues. Germline CDR1 SGHRS, CDR2 YFSETQ. The CDR3 DNA reads as TGCGCCAGCAGCTTGACCGGGACAGGGGCGTACGAGCAGTACTTC. Translated, it gives CASSLTGTGAYEQYF.

This clone was recorded once. This sequence joins TRBV7-9 and TRBJ1-5; D perhaps matches TRBD1 (5 bases). Germline V CDR1 and CDR2: SEHNR, FQNEAQ (reference sequence). The V gene lost 8 bases and the J gene lost 2 bases, with 10 bases spanning the gap. There are 13 residues in the CDR3. Written as DNA, the CDR3 is TGTGCCAGCGGGCAGGGAGGCAATCAGCCCCAGCATTTT. Amino acids: CASGQGGNQPQHF.

This clone is a singleton in its sample. The V gene is TRBV6-4, the J gene TRBJ1-5; 10 bases are shared with TRBD1. The V gene's germline CDR1 is MRHNA and CDR2 SNTAGT. V dropped 3 bases and J dropped 2; count of bases not matched to a gene: 13. CDR3 length: 19 residues. The CDR3 protein is CASSEIRDRGRMGNQPQHF. The CDR3 DNA reads as TGTGCCAGCAGTGAGATCCGGGACAGGGGCCGTATGGGCAATCAGCCCCAGCATTTT.

Concerning this clone itself: Other DNA sequences in the same sample also yield this CDR3. The gene calls are TRBV18 and TRBJ2-2, with 11 bases lining up with TRBD2. The junction had 5 bases not matched to a gene; V was cut back by 6 bases and J by 2 bases. Germline values: CDR1 KGHSH, CDR2 LQKENI. The CDR3 consists of 16 residues. The CDR3 spells CASSPGTSGNTGELFF. The CDR3 bases are TGTGCCAGCTCCCCAGGGACTAGCGGAAACACCGGGGAGCTGTTTTTT.

This clone came up once. The gene calls are TRBV28 and TRBJ1-4; D not resolved. Germline assignment: CDR1 MDHEN and CDR2 SYDVKM. V lost 4 bases, J lost 0 bases, and 9 bases lay in between. The CDR3 runs 15 residues. In nucleotides, the CDR3 is TGTGCCAGCAGTTCTTCAGGCGCAACTAATGAAAAACTGTTTTTT. Translated, it gives CASSSSGATNEKLFF. The variable domain in full, with the rest retrieved from reference TRBV28 and TRBJ1-4, is DVKVTQSSRYLVKRTGEKVFLECVQDMDHENMFWYRQDPGLGLRLIYFSYDVKMKEKGDIPEGYSVSREKKERFSLILESASTNQTSMYLCASSSSGATNEKLFFGSGTQLSVL.

This chain links TRBV28 with TRBJ2-5, with D possibly matching TRBD1 (6 bases). The germline CDR1 and CDR2 sequences are MDHEN and SYDVKM. The CDR3 has 13 residues. The V and J ends lost 3 bases and 2 bases respectively, with 7 bases between them. The CDR3 sequence is CASSFQGQETQYF. DNA of the CDR3: TGTGCCAGCAGTTTTCAGGGGCAAGAGACCCAGTACTTC.

The V and J genes are TRBV4-1 and TRBJ2-3; D not resolved. The CDR3 is 11 residues long. The germline V gene has CDR1 MGHRA and CDR2 YSYEKL. V was pared by 2 bases and J by 4 bases, with 1 base between. The CDR3 DNA reads as TGCGCCAGCAGCCAATCAGATACGCAGTATTTT. Amino acids: CASSQSDTQYF.

The chain couples TRBV9 to TRBJ2-2; D not resolved. The CDR3 is 15 residues long. V lost 0 bases and J 3 bases, leaving 9 bases between the germline ends. Germline V gives CDR1 SGDLS, CDR2 YYNGEE. The CDR3: CASSVVPGDTGELFF. DNA of the CDR3: TGTGCCAGCAGCGTAGTTCCCGGAGACACCGGGGAGCTGTTTTTT. The whole variable domain, remainder taken from reference TRBV9 and TRBJ2-2, is DSGVTQTPKHLITATGQRVTLRCSPRSGDLSVYWYQQSLDQGLQFLIQYYNGEERAKGNILERFSAQQFPDLHSELNLSSLELGDSALYFCASSVVPGDTGELFFGEGSRLTVL.

V usage is TRBV28 and J usage is TRBJ2-7; D might be TRBD1 or TRBD2, each matching 5 bases. Trimming removed 2 bases at V and 3 bases at J, with 11 bases between. CDR3 length: 14 amino acids. From germline, CDR1 is MDHEN and CDR2 SYDVKM. The chain's CDR3 is CASSLGTGRYEQYF. The CDR3, as DNA: TGTGCCAGCAGTTTAGGGACGGGACGCTACGAGCAGTACTTC.

CDR3 DNA sequence: TGCAGCGTTGAGATGAACTATGGCTACACCTTC. It codes for CSVEMNYGYTF. The chain joins TRBV29-1 to TRBJ1-2; D gene ambiguous. The V and J ends lost 3 bases and 2 bases respectively, with 4 bases between them. CDR1 and CDR2 (germline): SQVTM, ANQGSEA. The CDR3 spans 11 residues.

The gene calls are TRBV19 and TRBJ2-2; 7 bases agree with TRBD1. With 5 bases clipped from V and 4 bases from J, the junction kept 4 bases outside the gene matches. Germline assignment: CDR1 LNHDA and CDR2 SQIVND (reference sequence). The CDR3 is 14 residues long. The CDR3 DNA reads TGTGCCAGTAGTGCCACAGGGGTCACCGGGGAGCTGTTTTTT. Its protein product is CASSATGVTGELFF.

The chain joins TRBV9 to TRBJ1-1; possible D gene TRBD1, 5 bases. Per germline, CDR1 SGDLS and CDR2 YYNGEE. The CDR3 loop spans 15 amino acids. V lost 0 bases, J lost 3 bases, and 12 bases lay in between. This chain's CDR3 is CASSVVAGLDTEAFF. The CDR3 DNA is TGTGCCAGCAGCGTAGTTGCAGGGTTGGACACTGAAGCTTTCTTT. Full variable domain (outside the CDR3, taken from reference TRBV9 and TRBJ1-1): DSGVTQTPKHLITATGQRVTLRCSPRSGDLSVYWYQQSLDQGLQFLIQYYNGEERAKGNILERFSAQQFPDLHSELNLSSLELGDSALYFCASSVVAGLDTEAFFGQGTRLTVV.

This chain links TRBV2 with TRBJ2-2; the match to TRBD2 covers 12 bases. Germline values: CDR1 SNHLY, CDR2 FYNNEI. The CDR3 length is 16 residues. J was trimmed by 5 bases and V by 0 bases; bases with no gene match: 1. CDR3: CASSEATSGRTGELFF. The CDR3 DNA follows: TGTGCCAGCAGTGAAGCCACTAGCGGGAGGACCGGGGAGCTGTTTTTT.

The gene calls are TRBV4-2 and TRBJ2-2, with D unclear. Trimming cost V 6 bases and J 8 bases, with 10 bases left between them. The CDR3 runs 12 residues. The germline V gene has CDR1 LGHNA and CDR2 YNFKEQ. The CDR3 DNA sequence: TGTGCCAGCAGTCCCTCTACGGGGGAGCTGTTTTTT. Encoded protein: CASSPSTGELFF.

The chain has TRBV11-1 and TRBJ2-1; 15 nucleotides match TRBD2. Germline CDR1 SGHAT, CDR2 FQDESV (reference sequence). The length of the CDR3 is 17 residues. With V trimmed by 5 bases and J by 7 bases, 9 bases remained unmatched. CDR3 nucleotides: TGTGCCAGCAGCCTCAAGAGTGGACTAGCGGGAGGGAATGAGCAGTTCTTC. Translation gives CASSLKSGLAGGNEQFF. Using reference TRBV11-1 and TRBJ2-1 for the parts outside the CDR3, the full variable domain is EAEVAQSPRYKITEKSQAVAFWCDPISGHATLYWYRQILGQGPELLVQFQDESVVDDSQLPKDRFSAERLKGVDSTLKIQPAELGDSAMYLCASSLKSGLAGGNEQFFGPGTRLTVL.